Listed here are 25 T cell receptor beta chains from one sample, sequenced in a study of shared clonotypes between healthy human individuals. Sequenced by immunoSEQ multiplex PCR; TCRdb stores in-frame clones only, minus some. The repertoire holds under 650,000 clones, with 90% to 96% as singletons. Specimen: naive CD4+ T cells sorted from blood. Subset specified: CD45RA+ positively selected. The source of these receptors is a woman younger than 45 in good health.

J is TRBJ2-3 and V is TRBV27; TRBD2 matches at 8 bases. CDR3 length: 16 residues. Germline assignment: CDR1 MNHEY and CDR2 SMNVEV (reference sequence). The V gene end was trimmed by 3 bases and the J gene end by 1 base; junction bases not matched to a gene: 6. CDR3 coding DNA: TGTGCCAGCAGTTTTATCTTTAGCGGGGGCACAGATACGCAGTATTTT. Residues: CASSFIFSGGTDTQYF.

The chain uses TRBV5-1 and TRBJ2-4, with D possibly being TRBD2 (6 bases). CDR1 SGHRS and CDR2 YFSETQ come from the germline V gene. Between the trimmed V and J ends, which lost 4 bases and 1 base, there was a span of 21 bases. This CDR3 has 18 residues. CDR3 residues: CASSQGSGRPGAKNIQYF. CDR3 bases: TGCGCCAGCAGCCAGGGTAGCGGAAGGCCCGGGGCCAAAAACATTCAGTACTTC.

This chain connects TRBV19 to TRBJ1-1; the D gene is possibly TRBD1 (6 bases). Germline lookup yields CDR1 LNHDA and CDR2 SQIVND (reference sequence). The V gene lost 0 bases and the J gene lost 5 bases, with 22 bases spanning the gap. This CDR3 region has 18 residues. Here the CDR3 reads CASSIDLSGGGGRTEAFF. DNA for the CDR3: TGTGCCAGTAGTATAGATCTATCGGGAGGGGGTGGTCGAACTGAAGCTTTCTTT.

This sequence joins TRBV10-1 and TRBJ2-7; D possibly corresponds to TRBD1 (6 bases). Germline V lookup: CDR1 WNHNN, CDR2 SYGVQD (reference sequence). CDR3 length: 18 residues. V was clipped by 0 bases and J by 3 bases, with 21 bases between them. In DNA, the CDR3 is TGCGCCAGCAGTGAGTCCTGGACAGACAATCCTAAATTCTACGAGCAGTACTTC. It translates to CASSESWTDNPKFYEQYF.

On this clone: This sample includes further DNA sequences coding for the same CDR3. The V and J genes are TRBV28 and TRBJ2-5; D unclear. The V end was cut by 5 bases, the J end by 4 bases, with 8 bases between. This CDR3 has 12 residues. Germline V gene data show CDR1 as MDHEN and CDR2 as SYDVKM. The CDR3 bases are TGTGCCAGCAGTCCCCAGCGAGAGACCCAGTACTTC. Translation: CASSPQRETQYF.

The V and J genes are TRBV5-5 and TRBJ2-5; D perhaps matches TRBD2 (6 bases). Deletions cut 1 base from V and 4 bases from J, with 8 bases between. The CDR3 runs to 13 residues. CDR1 is SGHKS, CDR2 YYEKEE, per germline (reference sequence). CDR3 residues: CASSLLGGETQYF. CDR3 coding DNA: TGTGCCAGCAGCTTGCTCGGGGGAGAGACCCAGTACTTC.

CDR3 DNA sequence: TGTGCCTGGGCAAGGAACAGGGGAGAGACTGAAGCTTTCTTT. Translating gives CAWARNRGETEAFF. The genes are TRBV30 and TRBJ1-1, with 7 bases that match TRBD1. The CDR3 is 14 amino acids. The ends lost 5 bases at V and 5 bases at J; junction bases unmatched: 11. Germline loops: CDR1 GTSNPN, CDR2 SVGIG (reference sequence).

This chain connects TRBV7-2 to TRBJ1-4; D ambiguous. Trimming left V 3 bases short and J 3 bases short, with 8 bases between. Looked up from germline, CDR1 is SGHTA and CDR2 is FQGNSA. This CDR3 spans 14 amino acids. Here the CDR3 DNA reads TGTGCCAGCAGCTTCGACGGATCTAATGAAAAACTGTTTTTT. This sequence encodes CASSFDGSNEKLFF.

V gene TRBV6-5 combines with J gene TRBJ2-7; possibly TRBD2 for D (6 bases). Trimming cost V 2 bases and J 0 bases, with 11 bases left between them. CDR1 is MNHEY and CDR2 is SVGAGI in the germline V gene. There are 15 residues in the CDR3. This CDR3 is CASSYPGRGSYEQYF. The DNA of the CDR3 is TGTGCCAGCAGTTACCCCGGGCGGGGCTCCTACGAGCAGTACTTC.

The chain combines TRBV7-9 with TRBJ2-3; 12 nucleotides agree with TRBD2. Germline V CDR1 and CDR2: SEHNR, FQNEAQ (reference sequence). Trimming at V came to 5 bases and at J to 3 bases, leaving 3 bases not matched to a gene. CDR3 size: 15 residues. The CDR3 loop reads CASSPSGRGTDTQYF. DNA for the CDR3: TGTGCCAGCAGCCCTAGCGGGAGGGGAACAGATACGCAGTATTTT.

This chain connects TRBV11-3 to TRBJ1-1; the D is unclear. Deletions cut 2 bases from V and 1 base from J, with 8 bases between. The CDR3 is 14 amino acids. Germline loops: CDR1 SGHNT, CDR2 YENEEA. DNA of the CDR3: TGTGCCAGCAGCTTAACCGCAGGGAACACTGAAGCTTTCTTT. Encoded protein: CASSLTAGNTEAFF. The full variable domain, in which reference TRBV11-3 and TRBJ1-1 provide the parts outside the CDR3, is EAGVVQSPRYKIIEKKQPVAFWCNPISGHNTLYWYLQNLGQGPELLIRYENEEAVDDSQLPKDRFSAERLKGVDSTLKIQPAELGDSAVYLCASSLTAGNTEAFFGQGTRLTVV.

V is TRBV5-3 and J is TRBJ2-7, with TRBD2 matching over 10 bases. TRBV5-3 counts as an open reading frame of uncertain function. CDR3 length equals 15 residues. The trim removed 0 bases at V and 3 bases at J, leaving 3 bases unmatched. For the CDR3, the DNA is TGTGCCAGAAGCTTGGGGCTAGCGGGAGTCTACGAGCAGTACTTC. Amino acids: CARSLGLAGVYEQYF.

This sequence joins TRBV10-3 and TRBJ2-1; the match to TRBD1 covers 9 bases. Germline V gives CDR1 ENHRY, CDR2 SYGVKD. V lost 4 bases and J lost 5; bases outside the gene matches: 6. The CDR3 is made up of 15 amino acids. In DNA, the CDR3 is TGTGCCATCAGTGCCCGACAGGGGGAAAACAATGAGCAGTTCTTC. Encoded protein: CAISARQGENNEQFF.

The chain employs TRBV28 and TRBJ2-1; 12 bases agree with TRBD2. Germline CDR1 MDHEN, CDR2 SYDVKM. J lost 5 bases, V lost 3 bases, and 8 bases had no gene match. This CDR3 is 17 amino acids long. CDR3 nucleotides: TGTGCCAGCAGTTTCCGACTAGCGGGGGTCAGGGACAATGAGCAGTTCTTC. It specifies CASSFRLAGVRDNEQFF.

The chain joins TRBV11-2 to TRBJ1-2; no clear D. Trimming left V 5 bases short and J 0 bases short, with 7 bases between. This CDR3 has 13 residues. Per the germline V gene, CDR1 is SGHAT and CDR2 is FQNNGV. The CDR3 here is CASSRQTNYGYTF. The CDR3 DNA sequence: TGTGCCAGCAGCCGTCAAACTAACTATGGCTACACCTTC.

The chain uses TRBV10-3 and TRBJ2-7; D unresolved. Germline CDR1 ENHRY, CDR2 SYGVKD. There are 15 residues in the CDR3. V was pared by 8 bases and J by 3 bases, with 20 bases between. The chain's CDR3 is CAISPTPVGYYEQYF. The CDR3 region has the DNA TGTGCCATCTCCCCAACACCCGTCGGCTACTACGAGCAGTACTTC.

This clone was seen once. The chain has TRBV5-1 and TRBJ2-5; D is undetermined. Germline CDR1 and CDR2: SGHRS and YFSETQ. CDR3 length equals 13 residues. Between the trimmed V and J ends, which lost 2 bases and 5 bases, there was a span of 10 bases. The CDR3 nucleotides read TGCGCCAGCAGCTTCCGGACGGCGGAGACCCAGTACTTC. Its protein product is CASSFRTAETQYF.

The chain uses TRBV2 and TRBJ1-1; D remains unclear. Germline values: CDR1 SNHLY, CDR2 FYNNEI. The CDR3 covers 14 residues. The V end lost 5 bases, the J end lost 0 bases, and 10 bases lay between the germline ends. The DNA for the CDR3 is TGTGCCAGCAGTTCCCGATACCTGAACACTGAAGCTTTCTTT. Residues: CASSSRYLNTEAFF.

The chain uses TRBV21-1 and TRBJ2-3; the table's D call, TRBD1, was not checked against the DNA. TRBV21-1 is reported as a pseudogene. The CDR3 spans 17 residues. CDR3 in DNA: TGTGCCAGCAGCAGAACGGACAGGGACTATGAAGCAGATACGCAGTATTTT. Translating gives CASSRTDRDYEADTQYF.

The chain has TRBV6-5 and TRBJ2-3; D gene unclear. V shed 2 bases and J shed 9 bases, with 6 bases lying between them. Germline CDR1 and CDR2: MNHEY and SVGAGI. This CDR3 spans 11 amino acids. The CDR3 nucleotides read TGTGCCAGCAGTTACGGGCGGACGCAGTATTTT. The encoded protein is CASSYGRTQYF.

The V call is TRBV29-1, the J call TRBJ1-2; D gene ambiguous. The CDR3 spans 13 residues. V was pared by 4 bases and J by 3 bases, with 12 bases between. In germline, CDR1 is SQVTM, CDR2 ANQGSEA. CDR3 coding DNA: TGCAGCGTTGTCGACCCTTTAGACTATGGCTACACCTTC. As protein: CSVVDPLDYGYTF.

The chain joins TRBV5-1 to TRBJ2-7, with TRBD2 matching 7 bases. The CDR3 covers 17 residues. The germline gives CDR1 SGHRS, CDR2 YFSETQ. After removal of 3 bases from V and 1 base from J, the junction contained 13 bases not matched to a gene. This CDR3 reads CASSSSFGRGRSYEQYF. The CDR3, as DNA: TGCGCCAGCAGCTCCTCGTTTGGGAGGGGCCGTTCCTACGAGCAGTACTTC.

The V and J genes are TRBV6-6 and TRBJ1-1; the D gene is possibly TRBD1 (5 bases). The CDR3 sequence is 13 residues long. V lost 9 bases to trimming and J lost 2 bases, with 13 bases between them. Germline CDR1 is MNHNY and CDR2 is SVGAGI (reference sequence). Here the CDR3 DNA reads TGTGCCAGTTCGATTAGGGGTAACACTGAAGCTTTCTTT. This codes for CASSIRGNTEAFF.

The chain combines TRBV5-4 with TRBJ1-1; TRBD1 agrees at 7 bases. This CDR3 contains 16 residues. V lost 1 base, J lost 6 bases, and 12 bases stayed unmatched. Germline V gives CDR1 SGHNT, CDR2 YYREEE (reference sequence). CDR3 bases: TGTGCCAGCAGCTTGTGGCCAGGGGGGGAAATGGCTGAAGCTTTCTTT. Protein product: CASSLWPGGEMAEAFF.

The V gene is TRBV7-9, the J gene TRBJ2-5, with D unresolved. The germline V gene encodes CDR1 SEHNR and CDR2 FQNEAQ (reference sequence). V was trimmed by 0 bases and J by 5 bases, leaving 13 bases between them. The CDR3 extends over 15 amino acids. The CDR3 DNA is TGTGCCAGCAGCTTAGCTTCCGTGGTTGCGGAGACCCAGTACTTC. As protein: CASSLASVVAETQYF.